These T cell receptor beta chains were read from a single sample in a study of blood T cells in healthy people across ages. In TCRdb, the 5' RACE reads were re-called with MiXCR into one record per CDR3 protein. The table has some 1.6 million distinct CDR3 sequences, 30% to 40% seen once; the top ten hold 11%. The sequenced sample was blood. All receptors come from a woman in her thirties in good health. CDR3s include the opening cysteine and the closing phenylalanine or tryptophan. A D gene is named only where the DNA matches it firmly. Size tells how often a clone was seen (once, few, many) or the class of an expanded clone, and some rows leave it out.

D gene,CDR3 length,clone size,V gene,J gene,CDR3 protein,CDR3 DNA
NA,15,many,TRBV27,TRBJ2-1,CASSLSSGSYNEQFF,TGTGCCAGCAGTTTATCTAGCGGCTCCTACAATGAGCAGTTCTTC
TRBD2,15,NA,TRBV3-1,TRBJ2-1,CASSLQAGGRNEQFF,TGTGCCAGCAGCCTACAAGCGGGGGGCCGGAATGAGCAGTTCTTC
TRBD2,15,NA,TRBV5-1,TRBJ2-7,CASSWTSGAPGEQYF,TGCGCCAGCAGCTGGACTAGCGGGGCTCCGGGGGAGCAGTACTTC
NA,16,once,TRBV9,TRBJ2-6,CASSVQGGSGANVLTF,TGTGCCAGCAGCGTCCAGGGGGGCTCTGGGGCCAACGTCCTGACTTTC
NA,16,many,TRBV29-1,TRBJ2-1,CSVEDSKRGTNNEQFF,TGCAGCGTTGAGGACAGTAAAAGGGGGACGAACAATGAGCAGTTCTTC
TRBD2,15,NA,TRBV11-2,TRBJ2-7,CASRLGLAGIYEQYF,TGTGCCAGCAGACTGGGGCTAGCGGGGATTTACGAGCAGTACTTC
NA,12,few,TRBV30,TRBJ1-1,CAWKGVNTEAFF,TGTGCCTGGAAAGGGGTGAACACTGAAGCTTTCTTT
NA,13,NA,TRBV20-1,TRBJ2-1,CSAWLASYNERFF,TGCAGTGCCTGGCTAGCGTCCTACAATGAGCGGTTCTTC
TRBD2,16,NA,TRBV9,TRBJ2-3,CASSSDSGGAWDTQYF,TGTGCCAGCAGCTCAGATAGCGGGGGGGCGTGGGATACGCAGTATTTT
NA,14,many,TRBV4-1,TRBJ2-1,CASSQGIPGNEQFF,TGCGCCAGCAGCCAAGGTATACCGGGGAATGAGCAGTTCTTC
NA,16,NA,TRBV9,TRBJ2-3,CASSVVGGTATDTQYF,TGTGCCAGCAGCGTAGTTGGGGGGACAGCCACAGATACGCAGTATTTT
TRBD1,14,NA,TRBV15,TRBJ2-1,CATSVGTGAGEQFF,TGTGCCACCAGCGTCGGGACAGGGGCGGGTGAGCAGTTCTTC
NA,16,NA,TRBV6-6,TRBJ2-7,CASAGGGLGALYEQYF,TGTGCCAGCGCTGGGGGCGGACTGGGGGCATTATACGAGCAGTACTTC
NA,12,NA,TRBV6-1,TRBJ1-1,CASSDYTTEAFF,TGTGCCAGCAGTGACTATACAACTGAAGCTTTCTTT
NA,16,few,TRBV7-9,TRBJ2-1,CASSLGTGSSYNEQFF,TGTGCCAGCAGCTTAGGCACAGGGAGCTCCTACAATGAGCAGTTCTTC
TRBD2,16,NA,TRBV9,TRBJ2-7,CASSGGLADSSYEQYF,TGTGCCAGCAGCGGAGGACTAGCGGACTCCTCCTACGAGCAGTACTTC
NA,12,NA,TRBV15,TRBJ2-1,CATSRNYNEQFF,TGTGCCACCAGCAGGAACTACAATGAGCAGTTCTTC
NA,15,few,TRBV6-5,TRBJ2-7,CASSYSGGGTYEQYF,TGTGCCAGCAGTTACTCAGGAGGGGGAACCTACGAGCAGTACTTC
TRBD1,14,few,TRBV7-6,TRBJ2-7,CASSLGQGGAEQYF,TGTGCCAGCAGCTTAGGACAGGGTGGCGCCGAGCAGTACTTC
NA,15,few,TRBV13,TRBJ2-3,CASKMVGVGTDTQYF,TGTGCCAGCAAGATGGTGGGGGTCGGCACAGATACGCAGTATTTT
NA,13,many,TRBV12-3/TRBV12-4,TRBJ2-5,CASSASGAETQYF,TGTGCCAGCAGTGCAAGCGGAGCGGAGACCCAGTACTTC
TRBD2,18,few,TRBV28,TRBJ2-1,CASSLSRLAGGINNEQFF,TGTGCCAGCAGTTTATCAAGACTAGCGGGAGGGATCAACAATGAGCAGTTCTTC
TRBD1,15,many,TRBV4-1,TRBJ2-7,CASSQRQGSTYEQYF,TGCGCCAGCAGCCAAAGACAGGGGTCCACCTACGAGCAGTACTTC
NA,16,few,TRBV3-1,TRBJ1-5,CASSQDPYQSNQPQHF,TGTGCCAGCAGCCAAGATCCCTACCAAAGCAATCAGCCCCAGCATTTT
NA,16,NA,TRBV4-2,TRBJ2-7,CASSQSSSGGIYEQYF,TGTGCCAGCAGCCAATCGAGTAGCGGAGGGATCTACGAGCAGTACTTC
NA,13,few,TRBV12-3/TRBV12-4,TRBJ1-2,CASSPLSGGGYTF,TGTGCCAGCAGTCCTCTCTCCGGGGGTGGCTACACCTTC
TRBD1,16,few,TRBV13,TRBJ2-2,CASSLAPGQDTGELFF,TGTGCCAGCAGCTTAGCCCCGGGACAGGACACCGGGGAGCTGTTTTTT
TRBD2,18,NA,TRBV3-1,TRBJ2-7,CASSATGLAGGPFSEQYF,TGTGCCAGCAGCGCGACGGGACTAGCGGGAGGGCCCTTTTCCGAGCAGTACTTC
NA,13,NA,TRBV7-9,TRBJ2-3,CASSRPHTDTQYF,TGTGCCAGCAGCCGCCCCCACACAGATACGCAGTATTTT
TRBD2,12,many,TRBV29-1,TRBJ2-7,CSAGSGKGEQYF,TGCAGCGCTGGGAGCGGGAAAGGCGAGCAGTACTTC
NA,13,NA,TRBV27,TRBJ2-1,CASSPSPYNGQFF,TGTGCCAGCAGTCCGTCCCCCTACAATGGGCAGTTCTTC
NA,13,NA,TRBV12-3/TRBV12-4,TRBJ1-6,CASNPTDNSPLHF,TGTGCCAGCAACCCGACAGATAATTCACCCCTCCACTTT
TRBD2,14,NA,TRBV5-1,TRBJ2-1,CASSLASGNTEQFF,TGCGCCAGCAGCTTGGCTAGCGGGAATACTGAGCAGTTCTTC
NA,13,few,TRBV20-1,TRBJ2-7,CSARGRDGVEQYF,TGCAGTGCTAGAGGCCGGGACGGAGTCGAGCAGTACTTC
NA,15,once,TRBV27,TRBJ1-1,CASSLLGGKDTEAFF,TGTGCCAGCAGTTTATTGGGGGGCAAGGACACTGAAGCTTTCTTT
NA,11,many,TRBV29-1,TRBJ1-2,CSGDGPSGYTF,TGCAGCGGGGACGGCCCTAGTGGCTACACCTTC
NA,18,NA,TRBV4-3,TRBJ2-6,CASSQVISSWSGANVLTF,TGCGCCAGCAGCCAAGTGATCTCCTCTTGGTCTGGGGCCAACGTCCTGACTTTC
TRBD1,14,NA,TRBV7-2,TRBJ2-7,CASSEWDSRYEQYF,TGTGCCAGCAGCGAATGGGACAGTCGCTACGAGCAGTACTTC
TRBD1,18,NA,TRBV6-2/TRBV6-3,TRBJ2-5,CASTPEGQGVGYQETQYF,TGTGCCAGCACCCCCGAGGGACAGGGGGTAGGTTATCAAGAGACCCAGTACTTC
NA,14,few,TRBV12-3/TRBV12-4,TRBJ1-1,CASSLRGSEAEAFF,TGTGCCAGCAGCCTGCGGGGGTCTGAGGCTGAAGCTTTCTTT
NA,13,NA,TRBV24-1,TRBJ2-7,CATSDRETYEQYF,TGTGCCACCAGTGACCGGGAAACCTACGAGCAGTACTTC
NA,16,few,TRBV7-9,TRBJ2-1,CASSLVGGPADNEQFF,TGTGCCAGCAGCTTAGTGGGGGGGCCTGCTGATAATGAGCAGTTCTTC
NA,14,NA,TRBV7-9,TRBJ2-5,CTSSLRALQETQYF,TGTACCAGCAGCTTACGGGCCCTCCAAGAGACCCAGTACTTC
NA,13,NA,TRBV7-9,TRBJ2-1,CASSPDYNNEQLF,TGTGCCAGCAGCCCGGACTATAACAATGAGCAGCTCTTC
TRBD1,15,many,TRBV6-1,TRBJ2-1,CASSDGTGFYNEQFF,TGTGCCAGCAGTGATGGGACAGGGTTCTACAATGAGCAGTTCTTC
TRBD2,17,NA,TRBV3-1,TRBJ2-2,CASSQRTSGSWTGELFF,TGTGCCAGCAGCCAGAGGACTAGCGGGAGCTGGACCGGGGAGCTGTTTTTT
TRBD1,14,few,TRBV6-1,TRBJ1-2,CASSGGQMNYGYTF,TGTGCCAGCAGTGGGGGACAGATGAACTATGGCTACACCTTC
NA,17,NA,TRBV10-1,TRBJ1-5,CAWPGHWAGNSNQPQHF,TGCGCCTGGCCAGGGCATTGGGCAGGGAATAGCAATCAGCCCCAGCATTTT
NA,15,NA,TRBV9,TRBJ1-5,CASSAGGVRNQSQHF,TGTGCCAGCAGCGCGGGTGGGGTACGCAATCAGTCCCAGCATTTT
NA,14,many,TRBV5-1,TRBJ2-5,CASSRGTSQETQYF,TGCGCCAGCAGCAGAGGGACTTCCCAAGAGACCCAGTACTTC
NA,12,NA,TRBV7-9,TRBJ1-2,CASSPAGNGYTF,TGTGCCAGCAGCCCAGCGGGGAATGGCTACACCTTC
NA,14,many,TRBV5-1,TRBJ2-3,CASSLEGVTDTQYF,TGCGCCAGCAGCTTGGAGGGGGTCACAGATACGCAGTATTTT
NA,15,NA,TRBV28,TRBJ1-1,CTSSLTRGVNTEAFF,TGTACCAGCAGTTTAACAAGGGGGGTGAACACTGAAGCTTTCTTT